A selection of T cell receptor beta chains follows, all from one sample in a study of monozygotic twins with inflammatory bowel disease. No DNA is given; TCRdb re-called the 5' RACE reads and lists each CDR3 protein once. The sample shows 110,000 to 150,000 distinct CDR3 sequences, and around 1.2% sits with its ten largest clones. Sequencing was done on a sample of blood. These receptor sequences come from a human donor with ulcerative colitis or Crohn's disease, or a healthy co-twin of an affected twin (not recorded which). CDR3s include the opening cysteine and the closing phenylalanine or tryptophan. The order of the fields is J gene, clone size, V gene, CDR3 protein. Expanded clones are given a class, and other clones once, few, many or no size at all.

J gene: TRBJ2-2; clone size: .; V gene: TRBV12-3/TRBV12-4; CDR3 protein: CASSLTGGELFF
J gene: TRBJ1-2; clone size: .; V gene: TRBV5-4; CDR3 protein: CASSLDPFPNYGYTF
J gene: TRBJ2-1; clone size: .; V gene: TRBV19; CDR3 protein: CASRVTILSYNEQFF
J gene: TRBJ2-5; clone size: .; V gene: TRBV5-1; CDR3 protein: CASSLGLFDVRMAQYF
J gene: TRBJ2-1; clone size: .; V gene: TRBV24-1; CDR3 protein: CATSPGSTSLNEQFF
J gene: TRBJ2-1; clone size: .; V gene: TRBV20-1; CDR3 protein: CSARKLANEQFF
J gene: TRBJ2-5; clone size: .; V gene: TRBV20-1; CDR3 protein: CSAGTGTGLETQYF
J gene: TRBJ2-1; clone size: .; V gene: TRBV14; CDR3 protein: CASSPIDSETNEQFF
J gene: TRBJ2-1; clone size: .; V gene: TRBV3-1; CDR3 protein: CASSQLTSGRNEQFF
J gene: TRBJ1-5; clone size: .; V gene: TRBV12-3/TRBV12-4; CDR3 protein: CASSPFGQGNQPQHF
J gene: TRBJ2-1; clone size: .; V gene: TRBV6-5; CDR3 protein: CASSHRVEWFF
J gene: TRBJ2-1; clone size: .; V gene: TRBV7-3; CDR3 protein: CASSPTGSTYNEQFF
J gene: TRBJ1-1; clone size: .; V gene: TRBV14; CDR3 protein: CASSQHAGENTEAFF
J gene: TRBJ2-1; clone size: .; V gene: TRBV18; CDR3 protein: CASSPWQGAVEQFF
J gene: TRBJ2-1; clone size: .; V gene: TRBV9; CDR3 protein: CASSVELGFRNEQFF
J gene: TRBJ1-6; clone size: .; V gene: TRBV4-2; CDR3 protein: CASSQDMVYNSPLHF
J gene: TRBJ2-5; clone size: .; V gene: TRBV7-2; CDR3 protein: CASSLVQGGETQYF
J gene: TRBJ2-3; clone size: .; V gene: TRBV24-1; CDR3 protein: CATSEGLAVTDTQYF
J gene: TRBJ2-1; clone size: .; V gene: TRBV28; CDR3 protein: CASSLLTSGNNEQFF
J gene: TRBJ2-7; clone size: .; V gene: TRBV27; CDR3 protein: CASSLSSGIREQYF
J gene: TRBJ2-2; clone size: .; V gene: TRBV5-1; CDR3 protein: CASSLGGTGELFF
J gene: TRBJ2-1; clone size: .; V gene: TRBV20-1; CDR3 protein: CSARPGLAVTDLTSYNEQFF
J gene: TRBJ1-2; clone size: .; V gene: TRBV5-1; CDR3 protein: CASSLDGRMAGGYTF
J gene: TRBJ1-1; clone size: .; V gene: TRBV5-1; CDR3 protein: CASQLGGKNTEAFF
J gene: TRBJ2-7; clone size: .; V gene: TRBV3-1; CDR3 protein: CASSSSGNSYEQYF
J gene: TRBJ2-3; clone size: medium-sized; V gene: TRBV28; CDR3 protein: CASSRDSYTDTQYF
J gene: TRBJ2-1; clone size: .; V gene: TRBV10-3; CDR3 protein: CAISESLTEQFF
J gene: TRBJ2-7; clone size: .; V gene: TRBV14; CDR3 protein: CASSQADFSYEQYF
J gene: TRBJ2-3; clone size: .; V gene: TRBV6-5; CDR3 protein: CTSRRIDTQYF
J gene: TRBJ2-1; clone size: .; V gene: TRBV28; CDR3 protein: CASALAGASYNEQFF
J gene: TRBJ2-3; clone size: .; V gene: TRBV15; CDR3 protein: CATSRDQVASGLPTDTQYF
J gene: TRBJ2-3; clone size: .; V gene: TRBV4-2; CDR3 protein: CASSRGLAGVADTQYF
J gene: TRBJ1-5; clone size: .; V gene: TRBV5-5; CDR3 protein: CASSLSRGPQPQHF